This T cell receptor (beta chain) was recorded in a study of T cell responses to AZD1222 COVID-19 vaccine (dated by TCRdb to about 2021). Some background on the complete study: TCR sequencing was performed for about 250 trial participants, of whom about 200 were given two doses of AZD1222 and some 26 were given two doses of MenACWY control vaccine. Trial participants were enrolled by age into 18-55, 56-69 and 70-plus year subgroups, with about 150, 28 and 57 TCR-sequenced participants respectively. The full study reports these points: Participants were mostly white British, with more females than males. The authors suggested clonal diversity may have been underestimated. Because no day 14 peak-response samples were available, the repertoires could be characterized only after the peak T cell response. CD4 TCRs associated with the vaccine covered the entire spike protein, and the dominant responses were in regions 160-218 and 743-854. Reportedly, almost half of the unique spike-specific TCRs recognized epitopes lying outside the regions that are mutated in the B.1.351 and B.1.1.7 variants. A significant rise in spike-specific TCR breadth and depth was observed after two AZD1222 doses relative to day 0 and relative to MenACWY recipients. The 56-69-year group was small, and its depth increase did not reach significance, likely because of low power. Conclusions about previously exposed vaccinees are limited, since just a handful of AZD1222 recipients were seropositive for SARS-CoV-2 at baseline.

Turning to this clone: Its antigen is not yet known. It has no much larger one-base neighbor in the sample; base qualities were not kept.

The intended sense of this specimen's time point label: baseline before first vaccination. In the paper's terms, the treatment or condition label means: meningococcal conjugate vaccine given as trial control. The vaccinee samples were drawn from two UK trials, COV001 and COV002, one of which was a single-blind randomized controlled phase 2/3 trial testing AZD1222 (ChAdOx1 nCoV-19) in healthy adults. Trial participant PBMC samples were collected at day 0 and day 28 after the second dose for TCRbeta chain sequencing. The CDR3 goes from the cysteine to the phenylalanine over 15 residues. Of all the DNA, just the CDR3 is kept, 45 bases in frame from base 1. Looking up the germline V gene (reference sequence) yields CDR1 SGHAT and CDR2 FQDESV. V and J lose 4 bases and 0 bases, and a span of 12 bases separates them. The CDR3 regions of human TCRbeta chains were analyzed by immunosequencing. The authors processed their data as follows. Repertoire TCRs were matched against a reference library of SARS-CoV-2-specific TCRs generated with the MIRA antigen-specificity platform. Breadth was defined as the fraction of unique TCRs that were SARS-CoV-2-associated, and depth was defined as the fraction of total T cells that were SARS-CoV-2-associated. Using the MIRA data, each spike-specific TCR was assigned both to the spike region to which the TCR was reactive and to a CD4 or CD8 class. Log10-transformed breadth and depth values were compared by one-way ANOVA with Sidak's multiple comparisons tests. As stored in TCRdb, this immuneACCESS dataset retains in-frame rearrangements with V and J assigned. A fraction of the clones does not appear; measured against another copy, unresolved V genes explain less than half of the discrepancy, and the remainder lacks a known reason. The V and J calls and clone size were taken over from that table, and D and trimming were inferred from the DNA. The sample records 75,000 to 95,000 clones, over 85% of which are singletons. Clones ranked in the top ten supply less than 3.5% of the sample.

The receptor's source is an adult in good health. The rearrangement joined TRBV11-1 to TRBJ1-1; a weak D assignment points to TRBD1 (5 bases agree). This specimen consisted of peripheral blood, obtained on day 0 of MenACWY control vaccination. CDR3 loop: CASSYRAGMNTEAFF. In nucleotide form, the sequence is TGTGCCAGCAGCTACCGGGCAGGGATGAACACTGAAGCTTTCTTT.